Presented here are 9 T cell receptor beta chains from one specimen sequenced in a study of T cells in Graves' hyperthyroidism and ophthalmopathy. RNA transcripts served as the template for amplifying TCR beta CDR3 regions. The HTBI set primed first-round TCR CDR3 RT-PCR. MiXCR, applied by TCRdb to the multiplex PCR reads, yields one record per CDR3 protein. This table holds fewer than 650,000 distinct CDR3 sequences, 14% found once. The source material was blood. Receptor source: a woman aged 35 to 49 with Graves' hyperthyroidism.

At least ten counts were recorded for this clonotype. The V and J genes are TRBV27 and TRBJ2-7; D is uncertain. The germline V gene has CDR1 MNHEY and CDR2 SMNVEV (reference sequence). This CDR3 has 14 amino acids. Trimming took off 8 bases at V and 2 bases at J, with 16 bases between the two ends. The CDR3 here is CASSGGSFPYEQYF. CDR3 nucleotides: TGTGCCAGCTCCGGCGGTTCTTTCCCCTACGAGCAGTACTTC.

This clonotype was observed a few times. A read error may explain this, as a much larger clone is one base away. The rearrangement links TRBV10-3 to TRBJ2-7; TRBD1 matches at 12 bases. The V gene end was trimmed by 10 bases and the J gene end by 7 bases; junction bases not matched to a gene: 14. Germline values: CDR1 ENHRY, CDR2 SYGVKD. The CDR3 sequence is 15 residues long. CDR3 coding DNA: TGTGCCACCAGGGTCGGGACAGGGGGCGGAGAAGAGCAGTACTTC. Protein product: CATRVGTGGGEEQYF.

This clonotype has just a few counts. The chain has TRBV6-1 and TRBJ2-7; D ambiguous. The V gene lost 5 bases and the J gene lost 1 base, with 12 bases spanning the gap. The CDR3 has 14 amino acids. Germline values: CDR1 MNHNS, CDR2 SASEGT. Here the CDR3 reads CASSIFDTSYEQYF. Here the CDR3 DNA reads TGTGCCAGCAGTATCTTCGACACATCCTACGAGCAGTACTTC.

In its sample, this clonotype was seen many times. The chain couples TRBV27 to TRBJ2-7; no reliable D call. CDR1 MNHEY and CDR2 SMNVEV come from the germline V gene (reference sequence). CDR3 length: 12 amino acids. V shed 3 bases and J shed 6 bases, with 9 bases lying between them. CDR3 sequence reads: CASSLPSLEQYF. The DNA of the CDR3 is TGTGCCAGCAGTTTGCCCTCCCTCGAGCAGTACTTC.

This clonotype was observed at least ten times. The rearrangement links TRBV24-1 to TRBJ2-5; 7 bases align to TRBD1. V lost 7 bases and J lost 5; bases outside the gene matches: 3. The germline V gene encodes CDR1 KGHDR and CDR2 SFDVKD. This CDR3 has 12 residues. For the CDR3, the DNA is TGTGCCACCAGCGACAGGGAGGAGACCCAGTACTTC. It encodes CATSDREETQYF.

V is TRBV4-1 and J is TRBJ2-2, with 7 nucleotides matching TRBD2. V gave up 6 bases and J gave up 8 bases; unmatched junction bases: 12. CDR1 MGHRA and CDR2 YSYEKL come from the germline V gene. The CDR3 loop spans 15 amino acids. The CDR3 reads CASRGEGLSSGELFF. CDR3 nucleotide sequence: TGCGCCAGCAGAGGGGAGGGCCTATCTTCAGGGGAGCTGTTTTTT.

There are a few counts of this clonotype. One end of the junction does not line up with germline, which may come from a read error. The rearrangement links TRBV12-3 or TRBV12-4 to TRBJ2-7, with no clear D. The CDR3 runs 12 residues. The DNA for the CDR3 is TGTGCCAGCAGTTCGACACACTACGATCAGTACTTC. Translation: CASSSTHYDQYF.

Many counts were recorded for this clonotype. CDR3: CAWSANYNEQFF. The CDR3 DNA follows: TGTGCCTGGAGTGCCAACTACAATGAGCAGTTCTTC. The rearrangement uses TRBV30 and TRBJ2-1; D uncertain. Trimming removed 1 base from V and 3 bases from J, with 4 bases in between. The CDR3 is made up of 12 amino acids. Per the germline V gene, CDR1 is GTSNPN and CDR2 is SVGIG (reference sequence). The complete variable domain, with remaining parts taken from reference TRBV30 and TRBJ2-1, reads SQTIHQWPATLVQPVGSPLSLECTVEGTSNPNLYWYRQAAGRGLQLLFYSVGIGQISSEVPQNLSASRPQDRQFILSSKKLLLSDSGFYLCAWSANYNEQFFGPGTRLTVL.

Details on this clonotype: A much larger clone sits a single nucleotide away, making a read error possible. The rearrangement joins TRBV27 to TRBJ2-4; D could derive from TRBD1 or TRBD2 (7 bases each). CDR1 and CDR2 from the germline V gene are MNHEY and SMNVEV (reference sequence). CDR3 length equals 12 residues. The V end lost 11 bases, the J end lost 9 bases, and 17 bases lay between the germline ends. In nucleotides, the CDR3 is TGTGCCGACCAGGGGGGGCGAAGCATTCAGTACTTC. Its protein product is CADQGGRSIQYF.